The T cell receptor beta chain described here comes from a study of T-cell memory formation after mild COVID-19. Study-wide results and limits: CD4+ clones that contracted lay mainly in CM and EM; CD8+ ones lay in EMRA.

This clonotype has a count of ten or more. Its antigen remains unknown. TCRdb passed the 5' RACE reads through MiXCR, listing each CDR3 protein once. The sample includes about 470,000 distinct CDR3 sequences, 20% to 30% of them seen just once. The CDR3 loop spans 13 amino acids. Germline CDR1 is KGHSH and CDR2 is LQKENI. The V and J ends lost 1 base and 3 bases respectively, with 7 bases between them. Material for sequencing was PBMCs or a T cell subset sorted from them (not recorded which). The TCR sequence derives from an adult woman who had mild COVID-19 (a few samples of this study predate the infection). Cell type and time point are not known. The V gene is TRBV18, the J gene TRBJ2-7, with a tentative D call TRBD1 (6 bases). The DNA for the CDR3 is TGTGCCAGCTCACCACGGACAGACTACGAGCAGTACTTC. Protein sequence: CASSPRTDYEQYF.